This entry describes one TCR beta chain. This entry comes from a study of cytomegalovirus exposure and HLA in healthy donors. The CDR3 runs to 15 residues. Germline V gene data show CDR1 as MGHRA and CDR2 as YSYEKL. The ends lost 2 bases at V and 5 bases at J; junction bases unmatched: 4. The PCR made use of 60 Vbeta and 13 Jbeta primers. The assay was immunoSEQ multiplex PCR, and TCRdb's table has in-frame clones only and misses some. Of under 200,000 clones listed, roughly 80% were seen once; the top ten hold around 0.4%. The sequence came from a male donor in good health and CMV-seropositive. The chain links TRBV4-1 to TRBJ2-2; 8 positions agree with TRBD1. The sequenced sample was PBMCs. The CDR3 region is CASSQQTGGTGELFF. In DNA, the CDR3 is TGCGCCAGCAGCCAACAAACAGGGGGGACCGGGGAGCTGTTTTTT.